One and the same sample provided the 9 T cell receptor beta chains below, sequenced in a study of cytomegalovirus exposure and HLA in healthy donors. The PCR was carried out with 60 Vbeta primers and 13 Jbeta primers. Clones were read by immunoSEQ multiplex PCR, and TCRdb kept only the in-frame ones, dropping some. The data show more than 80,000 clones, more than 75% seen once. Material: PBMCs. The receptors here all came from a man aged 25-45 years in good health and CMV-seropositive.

The CDR3 nucleotides read TGTGCCAGCAGCGTAGATGGCTCGTACACAGATACGCAGTATTTT. The encoded protein is CASSVDGSYTDTQYF. V is TRBV9 and J is TRBJ2-3; D not resolved. The CDR3 extends over 15 amino acids. The V gene's germline CDR1 is SGDLS and CDR2 YYNGEE. Trimming shortened V by 0 bases and J by 2 bases, and 10 bases separated the two germline ends.

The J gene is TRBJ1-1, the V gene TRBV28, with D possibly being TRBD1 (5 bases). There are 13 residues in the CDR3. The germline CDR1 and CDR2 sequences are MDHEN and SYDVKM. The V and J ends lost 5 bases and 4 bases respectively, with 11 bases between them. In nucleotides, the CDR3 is TGTGCCAGCAGTCTCAGGGTTCCCACTGAAGCTTTCTTT. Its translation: CASSLRVPTEAFF.

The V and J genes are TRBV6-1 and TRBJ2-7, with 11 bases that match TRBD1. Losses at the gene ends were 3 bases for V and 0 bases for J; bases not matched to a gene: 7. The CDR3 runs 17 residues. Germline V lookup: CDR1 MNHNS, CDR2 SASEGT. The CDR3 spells CASSDTGDRGISYEQYF. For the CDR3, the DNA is TGTGCCAGCAGTGATACGGGGGACAGGGGGATCTCCTACGAGCAGTACTTC.

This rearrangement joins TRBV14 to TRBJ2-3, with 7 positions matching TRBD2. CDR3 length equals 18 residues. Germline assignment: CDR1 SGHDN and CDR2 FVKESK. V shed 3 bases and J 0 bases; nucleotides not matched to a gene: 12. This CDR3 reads CASSQFVGASGSTDTQYF. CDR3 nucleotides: TGTGCCAGCAGCCAGTTCGTGGGTGCTAGCGGCAGCACAGATACGCAGTATTTT.

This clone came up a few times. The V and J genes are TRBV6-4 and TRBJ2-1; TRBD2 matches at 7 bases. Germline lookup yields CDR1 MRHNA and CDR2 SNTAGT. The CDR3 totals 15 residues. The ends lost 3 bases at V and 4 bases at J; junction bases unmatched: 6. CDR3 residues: CASSEGGTDYNEQFF. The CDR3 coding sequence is TGTGCCAGCAGTGAGGGAGGGACGGATTACAATGAGCAGTTCTTC.

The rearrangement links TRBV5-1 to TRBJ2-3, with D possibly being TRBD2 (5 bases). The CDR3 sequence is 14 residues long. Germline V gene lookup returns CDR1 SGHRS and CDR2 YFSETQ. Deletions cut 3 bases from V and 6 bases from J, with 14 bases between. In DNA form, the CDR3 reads TGCGCCAGCAGCTCCGGGATAGGTGGGGATACGCAGTATTTT. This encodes CASSSGIGGDTQYF.

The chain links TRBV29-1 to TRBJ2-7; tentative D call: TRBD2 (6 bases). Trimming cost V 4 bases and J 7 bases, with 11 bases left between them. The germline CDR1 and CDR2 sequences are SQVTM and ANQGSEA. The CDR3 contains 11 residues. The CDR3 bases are TGCAGCGTTGGGGCCGCGGGGGAGCAGTACTTC. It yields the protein CSVGAAGEQYF.

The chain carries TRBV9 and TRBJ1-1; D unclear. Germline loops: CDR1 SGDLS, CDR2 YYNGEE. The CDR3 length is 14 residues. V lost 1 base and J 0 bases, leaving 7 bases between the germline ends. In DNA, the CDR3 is TGTGCCAGCAGCGTAACACCGATGAACACTGAAGCTTTCTTT. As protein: CASSVTPMNTEAFF.

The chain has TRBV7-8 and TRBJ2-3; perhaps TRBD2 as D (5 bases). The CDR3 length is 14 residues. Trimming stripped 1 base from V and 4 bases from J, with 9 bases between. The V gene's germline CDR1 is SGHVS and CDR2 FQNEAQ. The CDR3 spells CASSLGPGADTQYF. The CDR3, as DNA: TGTGCCAGCAGCTTAGGCCCCGGGGCAGATACGCAGTATTTT.